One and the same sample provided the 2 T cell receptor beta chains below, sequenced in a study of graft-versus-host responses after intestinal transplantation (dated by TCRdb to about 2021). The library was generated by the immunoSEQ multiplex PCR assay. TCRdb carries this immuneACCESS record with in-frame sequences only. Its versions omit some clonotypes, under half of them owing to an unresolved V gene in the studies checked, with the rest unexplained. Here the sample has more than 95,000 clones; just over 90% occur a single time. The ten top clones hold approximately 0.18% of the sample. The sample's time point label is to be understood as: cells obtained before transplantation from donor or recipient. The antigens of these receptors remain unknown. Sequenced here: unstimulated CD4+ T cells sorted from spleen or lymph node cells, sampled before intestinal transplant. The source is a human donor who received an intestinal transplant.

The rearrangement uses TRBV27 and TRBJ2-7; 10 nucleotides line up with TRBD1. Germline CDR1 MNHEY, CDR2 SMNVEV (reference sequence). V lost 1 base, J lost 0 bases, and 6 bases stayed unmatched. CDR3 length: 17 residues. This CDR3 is CASSLLSGTGDSYEQYF. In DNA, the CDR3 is TGTGCCAGCAGTTTATTGTCGGGGACAGGGGACTCCTACGAGCAGTACTTC.

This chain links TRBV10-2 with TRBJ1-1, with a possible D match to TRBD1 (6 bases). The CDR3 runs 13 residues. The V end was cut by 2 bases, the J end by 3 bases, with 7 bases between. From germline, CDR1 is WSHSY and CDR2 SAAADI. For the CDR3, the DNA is TGCGCCAGCAGTGAGGGACAGTACACTGAAGCTTTCTTT. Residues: CASSEGQYTEAFF.